The sequence of this T cell receptor (beta chain) was determined in a study of cytomegalovirus exposure and HLA in healthy donors. Study observations and caveats: Sequences of the TCR beta chain were said to predict the HLA-A and HLA-B alleles of most subjects accurately. An analysis done earlier found most TCR beta V segments productive about 90% or about 30% of the time.

On this clone: What it recognizes is unknown. The same CDR3 also results from other DNA sequences found in this sample.

The CDR3 length is 12 residues. V was clipped by 4 bases and J by 4 bases; unmatched bases: 2. The V gene's germline CDR1 is GTSNPN and CDR2 SVGIG (reference sequence). This PCR relied on a set of 60 Vbeta primers and 13 Jbeta primers. Generated by immunoSEQ multiplex PCR, the TCRdb table keeps only in-frame clones and is missing some. There are about 130,000 clones in the sample; 83% occur only once, and approximately 3.6% lies in the top ten. The TCR was taken from a woman in her forties in good health and CMV-seropositive. The chain has TRBV30 and TRBJ2-5, with TRBD1 matching 8 bases. Sequencing was performed on PBMCs. The CDR3 here is CAWTGGGETQYF. The CDR3 DNA is TGTGCCTGGACAGGGGGCGGAGAGACCCAGTACTTC.